This T cell receptor beta chain was sequenced in a study of beta chain features in type 1 diabetes. Study-wide results and caveats: Individuals with type 1 diabetes displayed fewer insertions and more deletions at VDJ junctions. When Type 1 diabetes patients were examined, their TCRB CDR3s proved moderately but significantly shorter in all four CD4+ subsets.

In germline, CDR1 is SGHRS, CDR2 YFSETQ. This CDR3 contains 14 residues. Trimming left V 0 bases short and J 1 base short, with 7 bases between. This clone turned up a few times. Antigen specificity is unknown. Expressed TCRB transcripts were sequenced because the entire RNA isolate underwent reverse transcription. Average reads for naive, central memory and regulatory T cell samples were about 3.57 million. Clones were sequenced by immunoSEQ multiplex PCR, and TCRdb holds only the in-frame ones, with some missing. Of hundreds of thousands of clones in the sample, about 11% are singletons; the top ten hold around 0.017%.

The sequence came from a man aged 25-45 years with type 1 diabetes. The chain employs TRBV5-1 and TRBJ2-5, with D unclear. The specimen sequenced was naive CD4+ T cells from blood. The CDR3 coding sequence is TGCGCCAGCAGCTTGGCAAAGCTCCAAGAGACCCAGTACTTC. As protein: CASSLAKLQETQYF.